Listed below are T cell receptor beta chains from one sample, sequenced in a study of early T cells in non-severe SARS-CoV-2 infection. TCRdb re-analysed the 5' RACE reads in MiXCR, keeping a single row per CDR3 protein. The data hold about 55,000 distinct CDR3 sequences, with 14% to 15% observed a single time. This sample comprised whole blood, obtained at baseline. These receptors came from an adult who was a healthcare worker with PCR-confirmed SARS-CoV-2 infection or an uninfected control (not recorded which). Both conserved end residues are part of each CDR3. The D gene is left open where the match is weak. Clone size, where shown, is once, few, many, or a class for clones that have expanded.

V gene	D gene	clone size	J gene	CDR3 length	CDR3 protein	CDR3 DNA
TRBV5-4	.	few	TRBJ1-4	11	CAVTSNEKLFF	TGTGCCGTAACCTCTAATGAAAAACTGTTTTTT
TRBV27	.	few	TRBJ2-3	14	CASSLRRVADTQYF	TGTGCCAGCAGTTTAAGGCGGGTCGCAGATACGCAGTATTTT
TRBV20-1	.	few	TRBJ1-4	13	CSAIPGTNEKLFF	TGCAGTGCCATCCCAGGGACTAATGAAAAACTGTTTTTT
TRBV3-1	TRBD2	.	TRBJ2-2	17	CASSRRSYGRHTGELFF	TGTGCCAGCAGCCGCAGGTCCTACGGGAGGCACACCGGGGAGCTGTTTTTT
TRBV20-1	TRBD2	many	TRBJ2-5	15	CSASRTSGARETQYF	TGCAGTGCTAGTAGGACTAGCGGGGCCCGGGAGACCCAGTACTTC
TRBV19	.	.	TRBJ2-5	15	CASSISTGRAETQYF	TGTGCCAGTAGTATCTCCACGGGTCGGGCAGAGACCCAGTACTTC
TRBV3-1	.	few	TRBJ2-3	14	CASSRLPDTDTQYF	TGTGCCAGCAGCCGCCTTCCCGACACAGATACGCAGTATTTT
TRBV5-5	TRBD1	.	TRBJ1-1	17	CASSKRTGVSIGTEAFF	TGTGCCAGCAGCAAGAGGACAGGAGTTTCTATTGGCACTGAAGCTTTCTTT
TRBV20-1	TRBD2	few	TRBJ2-1	14	CSALWTSAYNEQFF	TGCAGTGCCCTCTGGACTAGCGCCTACAATGAGCAGTTCTTC
TRBV10-3	.	.	TRBJ2-2	15	CAISLRGTGTGELFF	TGTGCCATCAGTCTCAGGGGTACGGGGACCGGGGAGCTGTTTTTT
TRBV3-1	TRBD2	.	TRBJ2-1	16	CASSQPGLGPYNEQFF	TGTGCCAGCAGCCAGCCGGGACTAGGCCCCTACAATGAGCAGTTCTTC